The 32 T cell receptor beta chains below were found in one sample sequenced in a study of CD8+CD57+ T cells in acquired aplastic anemia. The study profiled TCR beta VDJ and CDR3 using genomic DNA as template. TCRdb independently ran MiXCR on the reads; one entry per CDR3 protein. This repertoire shows around 42,000 distinct CDR3 sequences, roughly 69% found once; its top ten account for just under 60%. Those patients picked for sequencing had displayed CD8+CD57+ cell expansion on flow cytometry. What was sequenced was sorted CD4+, CD8+, or CD8+CD57+ T cells (not recorded which) from PBMCs. Receptor source: a human donor with aplastic anemia.

Concerning this clonotype: The junction and the germline gene differ at one end; a read error may be behind it. The rearrangement links TRBV12-3 or TRBV12-4 to TRBJ1-1, with a weak D call TRBD1 (5 bases). The CDR3 is made up of 11 amino acids. The CDR3 nucleotides are TGTACCAGCAGTTTAGGGGACGAAGGATCGTTT. Protein: CTSSLGDEGSF.

This clonotype showed up many times. The genes are TRBV5-4 and TRBJ1-6, with D uncertain. The V and J ends lost 2 bases and 11 bases respectively, with 14 bases between them. The CDR3 sequence is 14 residues long. Looked up from germline, CDR1 is SGHNT and CDR2 is YYREEE (reference sequence). The CDR3 sequence: CASSFGWNQPPLHF. The CDR3 bases are TGTGCCAGCAGCTTCGGGTGGAATCAACCACCCCTCCACTTT. The full variable domain, completed using reference TRBV5-4 and TRBJ1-6, is ETGVTQSPTHLIKTRGQQVTLRCSSQSGHNTVSWYQQALGQGPQFIFQYYREEENGRGNFPPRFSGLQFPNYSSELNVNALELDDSALYLCASSFGWNQPPLHFGNGTRLTVT.

This rearrangement joins TRBV29-1 to TRBJ2-1; perhaps D is TRBD1 or TRBD2 (6 bases each). The V end lost 3 bases, the J end lost 3 bases, and 18 bases lay between the germline ends. This CDR3 comprises 16 residues. CDR1 and CDR2 from the germline V gene are SQVTM and ANQGSEA. The DNA for the CDR3 is TGCAGCGTTGATACCCCTGGAGGGACACTCTACAATGAGCAGTTCTTC. Protein sequence: CSVDTPGGTLYNEQFF.

At least ten counts were recorded for this clonotype. CDR3 amino acids: CASSFGAVGRAVGEQFF. CDR3 bases: TGTGCCAGCAGTTTCGGTGCGGTGGGCAGGGCGGTTGGGGAGCAGTTCTTC. The V and J genes are TRBV12-3 or TRBV12-4 and TRBJ2-1, with D tentatively TRBD1 (5 bases). Trimming left V 3 bases short and J 10 bases short, with 25 bases between. The CDR3 runs to 17 residues.

The chain joins TRBV20-1 to TRBJ2-2; the D is unclear. Between the trimmed V and J ends, which lost 4 bases and 5 bases, there was a span of 8 bases. CDR3 length equals 12 residues. Germline lookup yields CDR1 DFQATT and CDR2 SNEGSKA (reference sequence). DNA of the CDR3: TGCAGTGCTACCGACTTAACCGGGGAGCTGTTTTTT. Protein: CSATDLTGELFF.

Of note for this clonotype: Possible read error: a much larger clone is one base away. CDR3 region: CASSFGPDYEQFF. CDR3 sequence (DNA): TGTGCCAGCAGCTTCGGCCCGGACTACGAGCAGTTCTTC. This rearrangement joins TRBV5-6 to TRBJ2-1; maybe TRBD2 (6 bases). Trimming took off 2 bases at V and 10 bases at J, with 13 bases between the two ends. Germline CDR1 and CDR2: SGHDT and YYEEEE. This CDR3 has 13 amino acids. The whole variable domain, remainder taken from reference TRBV5-6 and TRBJ2-1, is DAGVTQSPTHLIKTRGQQVTLRCSPKSGHDTVSWYQQALGQGPQFIFQYYEEEERQRGNFPDRFSGHQFPNYSSELNVNALLLGDSALYLCASSFGPDYEQFFGPGTRLTVL.

This clonotype was seen many times. The V call is TRBV9, the J call TRBJ2-7; D may match TRBD1 or TRBD2 (6 bases each). Germline V CDR1 and CDR2: SGDLS, YYNGEE. This CDR3 is 15 amino acids long. V was cut by 0 bases and J by 7 bases, with 17 bases left in between. The DNA for the CDR3 is TGTGCCAGCAGCGTAGATGGGGTAAGGGGGGAGGAGCAGTACTTC. Protein sequence: CASSVDGVRGEEQYF. The variable domain in full, with the rest retrieved from reference TRBV9 and TRBJ2-7, is DSGVTQTPKHLITATGQRVTLRCSPRSGDLSVYWYQQSLDQGLQFLIQYYNGEERAKGNILERFSAQQFPDLHSELNLSSLELGDSALYFCASSVDGVRGEEQYFGPGTRLTVT.

J is TRBJ2-5 and V is TRBV7-3; D gene uncertain. The CDR3 covers 13 residues. Germline V gene lookup returns CDR1 SGHTA and CDR2 FQGTGA. V was trimmed by 2 bases and J by 4 bases, leaving 8 bases between them. CDR3 amino acids: CASSLEGRETQYF. Here the CDR3 DNA reads TGTGCCAGCAGCTTAGAAGGAAGAGAGACCCAGTACTTC.

The chain has TRBV19 and TRBJ1-1; the match to TRBD1 covers 7 bases. CDR3 length: 14 residues. Germline lookup yields CDR1 LNHDA and CDR2 SQIVND (reference sequence). The ends lost 5 bases at V and 1 base at J; junction bases unmatched: 4. CDR3 coding DNA: TGTGCCAGTAGTCCGACAGGGTCGAACACTGAAGCTTTCTTT. This encodes CASSPTGSNTEAFF.

This chain joins TRBV24-1 and TRBJ2-7; D tentatively reads TRBD1 or TRBD2 (5 bases each). V was pared by 5 bases and J by 1 base, with 14 bases between. CDR1 KGHDR and CDR2 SFDVKD come from the germline V gene. CDR3 size: 15 residues. The CDR3 here is CATSAYQGRSYEQYF. The CDR3 coding sequence is TGTGCCACCAGTGCCTACCAGGGACGGTCCTACGAGCAGTACTTC.

This clonotype was observed a handful of times. This chain joins TRBV6-1 and TRBJ1-6, with TRBD1 as a possible D gene (5 bases). The germline V gene encodes CDR1 MNHNS and CDR2 SASEGT. The CDR3 extends over 15 amino acids. With 5 bases removed from V and 10 bases from J, the gap between germline ends came to 18 bases. The CDR3 DNA is TGTGCCAGCAGTACGAGGCAGGGCCGGGGATCACCCCTCCACTTT. It encodes CASSTRQGRGSPLHF.

In its sample, this clonotype was seen a few times. V is TRBV10-3 and J is TRBJ2-7; 8 bases agree with TRBD1. Germline CDR1 ENHRY, CDR2 SYGVKD. The CDR3 length is 15 residues. Germline trimming cut 8 bases from V and 3 bases from J; bases unmatched to any gene: 12. The CDR3 here is CAIASVAGGNYEQYF. The CDR3 nucleotides are TGTGCCATCGCTAGCGTTGCAGGGGGCAACTACGAGCAGTACTTC.

V gene TRBV9 combines with J gene TRBJ1-6; D perhaps matches TRBD1 (5 bases). This CDR3 comprises 13 residues. Germline-derived CDR1 and CDR2 are SGDLS and YYNGEE. Trimming took 10 bases from V and 6 from J, leaving 14 bases between them. CDR3 protein: CASSQGGNSPLHF. CDR3 sequence (DNA): TGTGCCTCCTCCCAGGGAGGTAATTCACCCCTCCACTTT.

Concerning this clonotype itself: The junction shows a germline mismatch at one end, possibly a read error. The V call is TRBV7-8, the J call TRBJ2-7; 8 positions agree with TRBD1. In germline, CDR1 is SGHVS, CDR2 FQNEAQ. The CDR3 has 15 residues. CDR3 in amino acids: CARSSPGQDSYEQYF. CDR3 bases: TGTGCCAGAAGCTCCCCGGGACAGGACTCCTACGAGCAGTACTTC.

V usage is TRBV10-3 and J usage is TRBJ1-1; no clear D. Trimming pared 6 bases from V and 0 bases from J, leaving 8 bases between. CDR1 is ENHRY, CDR2 SYGVKD, per germline. The CDR3 is 13 amino acids. Here the CDR3 DNA reads TGTGCCATCAGACCCAACATGAACACTGAAGCTTTCTTT. It yields the protein CAIRPNMNTEAFF.

This chain uses TRBV19 with TRBJ1-2, with D tentatively TRBD1 (5 bases). V lost 7 bases, J lost 4 bases, and 13 bases lay in between. The germline gives CDR1 LNHDA, CDR2 SQIVND (reference sequence). The CDR3 spans 13 residues. CDR3 in amino acids: CASKMGQFYGYTF. DNA of the CDR3: TGTGCCAGTAAAATGGGGCAGTTCTATGGCTACACCTTC.

The chain links TRBV25-1 to TRBJ2-1, with D possibly TRBD1 on 5 matching bases. Germline V CDR1 and CDR2: MGHDK, SYGVNS. The CDR3 length is 13 residues. V was trimmed by 4 bases and J by 6 bases, leaving 10 bases between them. CDR3 sequence reads: CASSAPTVNEQFF. CDR3 nucleotides: TGTGCCAGCAGTGCCCCGACAGTCAATGAGCAGTTCTTC.

Many counts were recorded for this clonotype. The junction and the germline gene differ at one end; a read error may be behind it. The rearrangement uses TRBV27 and TRBJ2-7; 11 nucleotides line up with TRBD2. This CDR3 region has 15 residues. CDR1 and CDR2 from the germline V gene are MNHEY and SMNVEV (reference sequence). The CDR3 DNA reads as TGTGCCAACAGTTTAGGGACTAGCGGTCTCTACGAGCAGTACTTC. Translated, it gives CANSLGTSGLYEQYF.

In the case of this clonotype: Given a much more abundant clone one base away, this may be a read error. The chain links TRBV5-6 to TRBJ1-2, with a possible D match to TRBD1 (5 bases). The V gene's germline CDR1 is SGHDT and CDR2 YYEEEE. Between the trimmed V and J ends, which lost 0 bases and 8 bases, there was a span of 11 bases. The CDR3 is 13 amino acids. As DNA, the CDR3 is TGTGCCAGCAGCTTGGGCGGGACTGGGGGCTACACCTTC. Amino acid sequence: CASSLGGTGGYTF. The variable domain in full, with the rest retrieved from reference TRBV5-6 and TRBJ1-2, is DAGVTQSPTHLIKTRGQQVTLRCSPKSGHDTVSWYQQALGQGPQFIFQYYEEEERQRGNFPDRFSGHQFPNYSSELNVNALLLGDSALYLCASSLGGTGGYTFGSGTRLTVV.

The V call is TRBV29-1, the J call TRBJ1-1; no firm D call. Germline CDR1 SQVTM, CDR2 ANQGSEA. This CDR3 is built from 13 residues. The germline V and J ends were trimmed by 0 bases and 4 bases, with 9 bases remaining between them. In DNA, the CDR3 is TGCAGCGTTGAAGAGGCAGTGGGCACTGAAGCTTTCTTT. Amino acid sequence: CSVEEAVGTEAFF.

The J gene is TRBJ1-2, the V gene TRBV7-8; TRBD1 is a possible D gene (5 bases). The CDR3 totals 12 residues. V lost 4 bases, J lost 7 bases, and 10 bases lay in between. Germline V gene sequence: CDR1 SGHVS, CDR2 FQNEAQ. The CDR3 DNA reads TGTGCCAGCAGCTCGACAGTCTCTGGCTACACCTTC. It specifies CASSSTVSGYTF. Using reference TRBV7-8 and TRBJ1-2 for the parts outside the CDR3, the full variable domain is GAGVSQSPRYKVAKRGQDVALRCDPISGHVSLFWYQQALGQGPEFLTYFQNEAQLDKSGLPSDRFFAERPEGSVSTLKIQRTQQEDSAVYLCASSSTVSGYTFGSGTRLTVV.

V gene TRBV6-4 combines with J gene TRBJ2-3; 10 bases match TRBD2. Per the germline V gene, CDR1 is MRHNA and CDR2 is SNTAGT. The CDR3 length is 15 residues. After removal of 4 bases from V and 6 bases from J, the junction contained 7 bases not matched to a gene. CDR3: CASSVASGGRDTQYF. Written as DNA, the CDR3 is TGTGCCAGCAGTGTAGCTAGCGGGGGACGGGATACGCAGTATTTT.

This clonotype was detected many times. V gene TRBV9 combines with J gene TRBJ1-3; no clear D gene. With 0 bases removed from V and 4 bases from J, the gap between germline ends came to 8 bases. The germline V gene has CDR1 SGDLS and CDR2 YYNGEE. The CDR3 covers 14 residues. CDR3 region: CASSVGLSGNTIYF. The CDR3 coding sequence is TGTGCCAGCAGCGTAGGGCTTTCCGGAAACACCATATATTTT.

This clonotype showed up just a few times. V is TRBV2 and J is TRBJ1-1, with 7 nucleotides matching TRBD1. The junction had 8 bases not matched to a gene; V was cut back by 6 bases and J by 4 bases. This CDR3 comprises 14 residues. CDR1 is SNHLY, CDR2 FYNNEI, per germline. CDR3 nucleotides: TGTGCCAGCAGGAGACAGGGACTAGGCACTGAAGCTTTCTTT. Translated, it gives CASRRQGLGTEAFF.

Of note for this clonotype: The germline gene is not matched at one end of the junction; a read error may be the cause. This chain connects TRBV13 to TRBJ1-1; D not certain. Germline V gene data show CDR1 as PRHDT and CDR2 as FYEKMQ (reference sequence). The CDR3 totals 13 residues. CDR3 in DNA: TGTGCCAGCAGCCTAGGCGGGGAGTCGGGGACTTTCTTT. Encoded protein: CASSLGGESGTFF.

In its sample, this clonotype was seen once. Since a much larger clone is just one base distant, this may be a read error. The V call is TRBV2, the J call TRBJ2-5; 8 nucleotides match TRBD1. The CDR3 has 15 residues. Germline trimming cut 5 bases from V and 9 bases from J; bases unmatched to any gene: 14. Germline values: CDR1 SNHLY, CDR2 FYNNEI. The CDR3 spells CASSPPPGGHEAQYF. Here the CDR3 DNA reads TGTGCCAGCAGTCCGCCCCCAGGGGGCCATGAGGCCCAGTACTTC.

This clonotype was observed a single time. The rearrangement uses TRBV25-1 and TRBJ2-1, with D unresolved. Germline lookup yields CDR1 MGHDK and CDR2 SYGVNS. There are 11 residues in the CDR3. The V and J ends lost 5 bases and 6 bases respectively, with 5 bases between them. The CDR3 is CASSPANEQFF. The CDR3 bases are TGTGCCAGCAGTCCGGCCAATGAGCAGTTCTTC. Variable domain in full (rest from reference TRBV25-1 and TRBJ2-1): EADIYQTPRYLVIGTGKKITLECSQTMGHDKMYWYQQDPGMELHLIHYSYGVNSTEKGDLSSESTVSRIRTEHFPLTLESARPSHTSQYLCASSPANEQFFGPGTRLTVL.

J is TRBJ1-1 and V is TRBV20-1; D is unresolved. With 4 bases removed from V and 0 bases from J, the gap between germline ends came to 12 bases. The germline V gene encodes CDR1 DFQATT and CDR2 SNEGSKA (reference sequence). This CDR3 region has 14 residues. CDR3 in DNA: TGCAGTGCTAAATGGACCGTCATGAACACTGAAGCTTTCTTT. Its translation: CSAKWTVMNTEAFF.

A remark on this clonotype: This may be a read error: a much more frequent sequence differs by one nucleotide. The chain employs TRBV9 and TRBJ2-2, with 8 bases matching TRBD1. The germline V gene has CDR1 SGDLS and CDR2 YYNGEE. CDR3 length: 13 amino acids. V gave up 5 bases and J gave up 7 bases; unmatched junction bases: 4. The CDR3 loop is CASRQGAVGELFF. CDR3 DNA sequence: TGTGCCAGCAGGCAGGGGGCAGTCGGGGAGCTGTTTTTT.

This clonotype was detected many times. The CDR3 spells CASSLTGSYEQYF. The CDR3, as DNA: TGTGCCAGCAGCCTGACAGGGTCCTACGAGCAGTACTTC. V usage is TRBV14 and J usage is TRBJ2-7, with 7 bases matching TRBD1. The CDR3 spans 13 residues. The V gene's germline CDR1 is SGHDN and CDR2 FVKESK. Losses at the gene ends were 4 bases for V and 1 base for J; bases not matched to a gene: 1.

This clonotype ranks as medium-sized (0.01 to 0.1%). The J gene is TRBJ1-2, the V gene TRBV10-2; D not resolved. Germline CDR1 reads WSHSY; CDR2 reads SAAADI. Trimming stripped 4 bases from V and 2 bases from J, with 11 bases between. The CDR3 sequence is 14 residues long. The CDR3 sequence: CASSVDTENYGYTF. The CDR3 bases are TGCGCCAGCAGTGTCGACACAGAGAACTATGGCTACACCTTC.

V usage is TRBV7-3 and J usage is TRBJ2-5, with D maybe TRBD1 (5 bases). Per the germline V gene, CDR1 is SGHTA and CDR2 is FQGTGA. The V gene lost 5 bases and the J gene lost 2 bases, with 9 bases spanning the gap. This CDR3 comprises 13 residues. The CDR3 region has the DNA TGTGCCAGCAGCCAGGACATACAAGAGACCCAGTACTTC. Amino acids: CASSQDIQETQYF. Combining the CDR3 with reference TRBV7-3 and TRBJ2-5 gives the whole variable domain GAGVSQTPSNKVTEKGKYVELRCDPISGHTALYWYRQSLGQGPEFLIYFQGTGAADDSGLPNDRFFAVRPEGSVSTLKIQRTERGDSAVYLCASSQDIQETQYFGPGTRLLVL.